The 22 T cell receptor beta chains given below trace back to one sample, sequenced in a study of blood T cell repertoires in COVID-19. The protocol was immunoSEQ multiplex PCR, while the TCRdb copy is restricted to in-frame clones and leaves out a portion. The table includes over 80,000 clones, around 74% detected once. The sequencing sample was made of peripheral blood. These receptors all come from a man between 65 and 79 years old with COVID-19, enrolled during active disease.

The chain uses TRBV3-1 (or the pseudogene TRBV3-2) and TRBJ1-1; 8 nucleotides agree with TRBD1. This CDR3 region has 15 residues. V shed 2 bases and J 0 bases; nucleotides not matched to a gene: 2. Germline-derived CDR1 and CDR2 are LGHDT and YNNKEL (reference sequence). This CDR3 reads CASSQTGGVNTEAFF. DNA for the CDR3: TGTGCCAGCAGCCAAACAGGGGGAGTGAACACTGAAGCTTTCTTT.

Of note for this clone: The same CDR3 is also encoded by other DNA sequences in this sample. The chain couples TRBV5-4 to TRBJ1-1; the match to TRBD1 covers 8 bases. This CDR3 is 13 amino acids long. V lost 2 bases to trimming and J lost 4 bases; unmatched junction nucleotides: 1. CDR1 and CDR2 from the germline V gene are SGHNT and YYREEE (reference sequence). Here the CDR3 reads CASSLQGGTEAFF. The DNA of the CDR3 is TGTGCCAGCAGCTTACAGGGGGGCACTGAAGCTTTCTTT.

The sample holds one count of this clone. This chain's CDR3 is CASSARFDEQFF. The CDR3 DNA sequence: TGTGCCAGCAGTGCTAGGTTCGATGAGCAGTTCTTC. This sequence joins TRBV2 and TRBJ2-1, with D hard to call. The CDR3 has 12 residues. Trimming pared 4 bases from V and 8 bases from J, leaving 9 bases between. The germline V gene has CDR1 SNHLY and CDR2 FYNNEI.

This clone was picked up a small number of times. The chain has TRBV7-2 and TRBJ2-5, with a weak D call TRBD2 (6 bases). Germline CDR1 and CDR2: SGHTA and FQGNSA. V lost 5 bases to trimming and J lost 2 bases, with 12 bases between them. The CDR3 spans 14 residues. CDR3 DNA sequence: TGTGCCAGCAGCCCCAATGGAGGGCAAGAGACCCAGTACTTC. Translating gives CASSPNGGQETQYF.

In this sample, this clone turned up once. The chain couples TRBV27 to TRBJ2-7; 9 nucleotides align to TRBD2. Germline V gives CDR1 MNHEY, CDR2 SMNVEV (reference sequence). The ends lost 4 bases at V and 5 bases at J; junction bases unmatched: 3. The CDR3 runs to 13 residues. CDR3 bases: TGTGCCAGCAGTTCGGGACTAGCCAACGAGCAGTACTTC. Amino acid sequence: CASSSGLANEQYF.

This clone was observed a handful of times. V gene TRBV9 combines with J gene TRBJ1-5, with unresolved D. Germline V gene lookup returns CDR1 SGDLS and CDR2 YYNGEE. The V end was cut by 0 bases, the J end by 11 bases, with 15 bases between. The CDR3 loop spans 14 amino acids. This CDR3 is CASSVGAGLETQHF. The CDR3 nucleotides read TGTGCCAGCAGCGTAGGAGCAGGACTGGAGACCCAGCATTTT.

V and J are TRBV27 and TRBJ2-1, with 11 positions matching TRBD1. CDR3 length equals 15 residues. Germline V gene data show CDR1 as MNHEY and CDR2 as SMNVEV (reference sequence). With V trimmed by 5 bases and J by 7 bases, 7 bases remained unmatched. In DNA, the CDR3 is TGTGCCAGCAGTCCTACCGGGACAGGGGGAAATGAGCAGTTCTTC. Its protein is CASSPTGTGGNEQFF.

The chain uses TRBV7-3 and TRBJ2-7; 7 bases align to TRBD2. Per the germline V gene, CDR1 is SGHTA and CDR2 is FQGTGA. Unmatched junction bases numbered 4, after V lost 5 bases and J lost 6 bases. The CDR3 covers 12 residues. As DNA, the CDR3 is TGTGCCAGCAGCAAAACGGGGGGCGAGCAGTACTTC. This gives the protein CASSKTGGEQYF.

The chain couples TRBV5-4 to TRBJ2-5; a possible D gene is TRBD2 (5 bases). The germline V and J ends were trimmed by 4 bases and 5 bases, with 18 bases remaining between them. The CDR3 is 15 amino acids. From germline, CDR1 is SGHNT and CDR2 YYREEE (reference sequence). CDR3 sequence: CASSPPGEGRETQYF. The CDR3 coding sequence is TGTGCCAGCAGCCCTCCGGGTGAGGGTCGGGAGACCCAGTACTTC.

The chain is built from TRBV19 and TRBJ2-6, with a possible D match to TRBD1 (5 bases). The CDR3 length is 15 residues. Looked up from germline, CDR1 is LNHDA and CDR2 is SQIVND (reference sequence). V shed 5 bases and J shed 3 bases, with 11 bases lying between them. The CDR3 reads CASSDTGFGANVLTF. CDR3 nucleotide sequence: TGTGCCAGTAGTGACACAGGCTTTGGGGCCAACGTCCTGACTTTC.

The chain links TRBV2 to TRBJ1-2; 7 bases fit TRBD1. Looked up from germline, CDR1 is SNHLY and CDR2 is FYNNEI. V shed 6 bases and J 5 bases; nucleotides not matched to a gene: 6. The CDR3 length is 13 residues. In nucleotides, the CDR3 is TGTGCCAGCAGGGCCGGGACAGAGTATGGCTACACCTTC. This sequence encodes CASRAGTEYGYTF.

This clone occurred a few times. V gene TRBV29-1 combines with J gene TRBJ1-2; D is undetermined. The CDR3 is 11 residues long. The V end lost 4 bases, the J end lost 6 bases, and 9 bases lay between the germline ends. Per the germline V gene, CDR1 is SQVTM and CDR2 is ANQGSEA. The CDR3 DNA reads as TGCAGCGTTGGGGCTCTCGATGGCTACACCTTC. Amino acid sequence: CSVGALDGYTF.

The chain joins TRBV5-1 to TRBJ1-6; tentatively, D is TRBD1 (6 bases). The V gene's germline CDR1 is SGHRS and CDR2 YFSETQ. This CDR3 spans 15 amino acids. The V gene lost 0 bases and the J gene lost 10 bases, with 14 bases spanning the gap. Written as DNA, the CDR3 is TGCGCCAGCAGCTTGGGCAGGGGAAGGGAATCACCCCTCCACTTT. It is translated as CASSLGRGRESPLHF. The entire variable domain, with the rest obtained from reference TRBV5-1 and TRBJ1-6, is as follows: KAGVTQTPRYLIKTRGQQVTLSCSPISGHRSVSWYQQTPGQGLQFLFEYFSETQRNKGNFPGRFSGRQFSNSRSEMNVSTLELGDSALYLCASSLGRGRESPLHFGNGTRLTVT.

A few counts support this clone. This sequence joins TRBV7-2 and TRBJ1-3; TRBD1 might be the D (5 bases). CDR1 and CDR2 from the germline V gene are SGHTA and FQGNSA. The CDR3 length is 14 residues. Trimming stripped 4 bases from V and 3 bases from J, with 10 bases between. CDR3 protein: CASSYQGDGNTIYF. The CDR3 coding sequence is TGTGCCAGCAGCTACCAGGGTGATGGAAACACCATATATTTT.

The J gene is TRBJ2-7, the V gene TRBV27; 9 nucleotides match TRBD1. Germline trimming cut 0 bases from V and 4 bases from J; bases unmatched to any gene: 4. The CDR3 is made up of 15 amino acids. Germline V lookup: CDR1 MNHEY, CDR2 SMNVEV (reference sequence). As DNA, the CDR3 is TGTGCCAGCAGTTTATCGCGGGGACAGGGTTACGAGCAGTACTTC. Amino acids: CASSLSRGQGYEQYF.

V is TRBV5-4 and J is TRBJ1-1; the D gene is possibly TRBD1 (5 bases). V dropped 1 base and J dropped 1 base, with 11 bases sitting between them. Looked up from germline, CDR1 is SGHNT and CDR2 is YYREEE (reference sequence). This CDR3 region has 15 residues. CDR3 amino acids: CASSLSGAANTEAFF. Written as DNA, the CDR3 is TGTGCCAGCAGCTTGTCTGGGGCGGCGAACACTGAAGCTTTCTTT. The full variable domain, rest sourced from reference TRBV5-4 and TRBJ1-1, is ETGVTQSPTHLIKTRGQQVTLRCSSQSGHNTVSWYQQALGQGPQFIFQYYREEENGRGNFPPRFSGLQFPNYSSELNVNALELDDSALYLCASSLSGAANTEAFFGQGTRLTVV.

The chain carries TRBV28 and TRBJ1-4; D perhaps matches TRBD1 (6 bases). The CDR3 has 14 amino acids. Germline V gene data show CDR1 as MDHEN and CDR2 as SYDVKM. V lost 2 bases to trimming and J lost 8 bases, with 12 bases between them. The CDR3 is CASSLVAGEEKLFF. CDR3 in DNA: TGTGCCAGCAGTTTAGTGGCAGGGGAGGAAAAACTGTTTTTT.

The chain links TRBV5-4 to TRBJ2-5; possibly TRBD2 for D (6 bases). The V end lost 1 base, the J end lost 5 bases, and 15 bases lay between the germline ends. Germline V gene sequence: CDR1 SGHNT, CDR2 YYREEE (reference sequence). CDR3 size: 15 residues. Written as DNA, the CDR3 is TGTGCCAGCAGCTTGAAAGTCTACGGAGGGGAGACCCAGTACTTC. The encoded protein is CASSLKVYGGETQYF.

This chain uses TRBV10-1 with TRBJ2-2; perhaps TRBD1 as D (6 bases). The CDR3 totals 13 residues. V lost 7 bases, J lost 8 bases, and 14 bases lay in between. Germline V gene lookup returns CDR1 WNHNN and CDR2 SYGVQD (reference sequence). Here the CDR3 reads CASTHTGPGELFF. In DNA, the CDR3 is TGCGCCAGCACTCATACAGGGCCTGGGGAGCTGTTTTTT.

This chain connects TRBV30 to TRBJ2-7; 7 bases line up with TRBD1. The CDR3 has 12 residues. V was clipped by 8 bases and J by 4 bases; unmatched bases: 8. CDR1 GTSNPN and CDR2 SVGIG come from the germline V gene (reference sequence). In nucleotides, the CDR3 is TGTGCCGCTCATGACAGGGCTTACGAGCAGTACTTC. This codes for CAAHDRAYEQYF.

V usage is TRBV28 and J usage is TRBJ2-7; D is ambiguous. This CDR3 is built from 16 residues. Germline V gives CDR1 MDHEN, CDR2 SYDVKM. V was pared by 1 base and J by 1 base, with 14 bases between. The CDR3 nucleotides are TGTGCCAGCAGTTTATTGGAGCGCCGGAGATCCTACGAGCAGTACTTC. Translation: CASSLLERRRSYEQYF.

This clone has a single count. The V gene is TRBV24-1, the J gene TRBJ2-2; the D is unclear. Germline V CDR1 and CDR2: KGHDR, SFDVKD. Deletions cut 4 bases from V and 1 base from J, with 9 bases between. The CDR3 sequence is 15 residues long. This CDR3 is CATSDPTLNTGELFF. The DNA of the CDR3 is TGTGCCACCAGTGACCCCACATTGAACACCGGGGAGCTGTTTTTT.